Described below is a single TCR beta chain sequence and its context. This entry is derived from a study of blood T cell repertoires in COVID-19. V lost 6 bases, J lost 4 bases, and 3 bases stayed unmatched. Germline V gene data show CDR1 as SQVTM and CDR2 as ANQGSEA. This CDR3 has 11 residues. Profiling relied on immunoSEQ multiplex PCR, and the TCRdb table lists in-frame clones only, not all of them. The data hold about 200,000 clones, with 75% to 90% observed a single time. This TCR was sampled from a human donor in a cohort sampled during active COVID-19. The sequenced material came from peripheral blood. The chain uses TRBV29-1 and TRBJ2-7, with 7 bases matching TRBD1. The CDR3 reads CSVGTAYEQYF. CDR3 sequence (DNA): TGCAGCGTCGGGACAGCGTACGAGCAGTACTTC.